This T cell receptor beta chain derives from a study of T cells in Graves' hyperthyroidism and ophthalmopathy. In this sample, this clonotype turned up many times. What it binds is not known. There were TCR beta CDR3 regions amplified from RNA transcripts. TCR CDR3 underwent first-round RT-PCR with the HTBI primer set. TCRdb processed the multiplex PCR reads anew with MiXCR; each CDR3 protein has one entry. The sample holds more than 300,000 distinct CDR3 sequences, roughly 20% seen once. Study-level findings and limits: Ophthalmopathy onset followed model prediction by a median around six months. Most thyroid clonotypes expanded above 0.001 were also detected in blood. A 13 V-J signature model discriminated ophthalmopathy versus stable hyperthyroidism.

The germline V gene has CDR1 SGHRS and CDR2 YFSETQ. The CDR3 has 16 residues. The V end was cut by 2 bases, the J end by 3 bases, with 17 bases between. Individuals with ophthalmopathy presented a Clinical Activity Score of at least 3, a NOSPECS grade of at least 4 and a duration under 3 months. V usage is TRBV5-1 and J usage is TRBJ1-1; no clear D. Sequencing used blood. The source is a young man with Graves' ophthalmopathy. CDR3 sequence reads: CASSLRGDAWDTEAFF. In DNA form, the CDR3 reads TGCGCCAGCAGCTTAAGAGGAGACGCTTGGGACACTGAAGCTTTCTTT. Looking up the rest from reference TRBV5-1 and TRBJ1-1 gives the full variable domain: KAGVTQTPRYLIKTRGQQVTLSCSPISGHRSVSWYQQTPGQGLQFLFEYFSETQRNKGNFPGRFSGRQFSNSRSEMNVSTLELGDSALYLCASSLRGDAWDTEAFFGQGTRLTVV.